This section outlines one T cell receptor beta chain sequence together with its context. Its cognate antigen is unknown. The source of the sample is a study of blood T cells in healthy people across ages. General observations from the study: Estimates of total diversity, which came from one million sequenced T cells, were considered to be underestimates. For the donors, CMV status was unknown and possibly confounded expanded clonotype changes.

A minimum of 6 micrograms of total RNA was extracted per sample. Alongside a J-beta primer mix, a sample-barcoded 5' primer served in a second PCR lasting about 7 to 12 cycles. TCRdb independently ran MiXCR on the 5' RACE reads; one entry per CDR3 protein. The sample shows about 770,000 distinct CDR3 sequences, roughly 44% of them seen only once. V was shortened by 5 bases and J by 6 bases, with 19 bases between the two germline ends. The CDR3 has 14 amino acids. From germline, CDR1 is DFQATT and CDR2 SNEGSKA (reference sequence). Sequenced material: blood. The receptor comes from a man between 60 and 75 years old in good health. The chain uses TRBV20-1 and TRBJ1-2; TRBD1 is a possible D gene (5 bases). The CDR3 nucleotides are TGCAGTGCTCAAGGAGGGGCGCGGGGGAATGGCTACACCTTC. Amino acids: CSAQGGARGNGYTF.